The table lists the clone carrying this T cell receptor (beta chain) with a few counts. Its antigen is still unknown. This specimen comes from a study of blood T cells in healthy people across ages. Study-wide findings and caveats: Researchers said unsorted PBMCs prevented a conclusive naive versus antigen-experienced comparison.

A second 7 to 11 cycle PCR used barcoded and J-beta primers. TCRdb reprocessed the 5' RACE reads with MiXCR, giving one entry per CDR3 protein. The table includes some 880,000 distinct CDR3 sequences, 36% detected once. Losses at the gene ends were 4 bases for V and 0 bases for J; bases not matched to a gene: 6. Looked up from germline, CDR1 is SGHRS and CDR2 is YFSETQ. The CDR3 sequence is 15 residues long. The sequenced sample was blood. The sequence was collected from a man aged 18 to 29 in good health. The chain employs TRBV5-1 and TRBJ2-5, with 7 bases identical to TRBD2. The CDR3 sequence is CASSESGGNQETQYF. The CDR3 region has the DNA TGCGCCAGCAGCGAATCCGGGGGGAACCAAGAGACCCAGTACTTC. The entire variable domain, with the rest obtained from reference TRBV5-1 and TRBJ2-5, is as follows: KAGVTQTPRYLIKTRGQQVTLSCSPISGHRSVSWYQQTPGQGLQFLFEYFSETQRNKGNFPGRFSGRQFSNSRSEMNVSTLELGDSALYLCASSESGGNQETQYFGPGTRLLVL.